Described below is a single T cell receptor (beta chain) sequence and its context. No cognate antigen has been identified for it. Base qualities are missing; no much larger clone stands one base away. This entry is derived from a study of post-analysis software for immune sequencing data (dated by TCRdb to the mid-2010s). Some background on the complete study: Recorded disease courses included relapsing-remitting, secondary progressive and progressive-relapsing multiple sclerosis, with some patients lacking subtype annotation. Patient repertoires were compared against 10 to 12 previously published healthy control repertoires from donors aged about 6 to 27 years. A subset of samples was prepared in parallel using single-end sample barcoding, then pooled and co-amplified after Illumina adapter ligation.

To demonstrate the VDJtools post-analysis software, TCR beta repertoires were profiled from the peripheral blood of about 14 young patients with multiple sclerosis. The multiple sclerosis patients were children and adolescents ranging in age from about 6 to 17 years. The research as a whole found: Significantly higher frequencies in patients than in controls were found for roughly five TRBV segments, including TRBV5-6, TRBV5-1 and TRBV20-1. Direct clustering with F measure showed strong co-clustering of samples prepared in the same batch, prompting a batch-effect correction. The control group was slightly older than the multiple sclerosis patient group. Significantly lower normalized Chao1 diversity was found in multiple sclerosis patients than in controls, suggesting substantial peripheral T-cell clonal expansion.

Libraries were constructed by PCR. Instrument on record: Illumina HiSeq 2500. To reduce PCR and sequencing biases, unique molecular identifiers were incorporated into the TCR beta cDNA libraries. About 500,000 cDNA molecules were obtained per 1 to 10 million input T cells, so each molecule approximated one T cell. Patient libraries were prepared and sequenced with the same protocol used for the earlier healthy control dataset. Samples belonging to the same batch were prepared together, multiplexed and sequenced on a shared HiSeq lane. The authors' analysis ran thus. MIGEC was used to process the raw barcoded reads, and molecular identifier groups with only a single read were discarded before consensus assembly and CDR3 extraction. Clonotype tables were post-analysed with VDJtools, normalizing diversity by down-sampling all datasets to the smallest sample size. Repertoire overlap clustering matched CDR3 amino acid but not nucleotide sequences to correct batch-related cross-sample contamination. The public reads were quality trimmed at Q25 with fastp and then assembled into clones with MiXCR by TCRdb, keeping productive beta chains. Each CDR3 protein gets just one entry, which takes the most common genes and DNA from the rows behind it. These V and J calls are TCRdb output, not the study's own analysis. Across this sample there are 500,000 to 600,000 distinct CDR3 sequences, with 44% seen only once. Over 1.5% of the sample goes to the ten largest clones.

CDR1 and CDR2 are read off the germline V gene as SGHRS and YFSETQ. Reading from cysteine to phenylalanine, the CDR3 counts 14 amino acids. Only the CDR3 region is kept as DNA, spanning 42 bases read in frame from base 1. This TCR derives from a girl aged 5 to 17 with multiple sclerosis. The sequenced sample was blood. The receptor chain draws on TRBV5-1 and TRBJ2-4, and perhaps TRBD2 as D gene, on 6 matching bases. The J call may be mistaken, given a closer DNA end match to TRBJ2-7. The CDR3 in this case is CASSLGRGTCEQYF. The nucleotide sequence reads as follows: TGCGCCAGCAGCCTAGGCCGCGGGACCTGCGAGCAGTACTTC.